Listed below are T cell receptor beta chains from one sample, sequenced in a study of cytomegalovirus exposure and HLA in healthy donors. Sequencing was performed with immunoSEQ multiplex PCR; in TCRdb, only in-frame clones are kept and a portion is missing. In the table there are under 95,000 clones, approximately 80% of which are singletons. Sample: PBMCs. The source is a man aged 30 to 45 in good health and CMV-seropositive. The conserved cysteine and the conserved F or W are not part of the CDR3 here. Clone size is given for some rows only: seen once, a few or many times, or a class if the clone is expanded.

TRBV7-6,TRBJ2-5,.,ASSLGGQGTRWETQY
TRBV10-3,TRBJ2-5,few,AIMGQGSETQY
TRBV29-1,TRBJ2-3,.,SVELAGGLNPTDTQY
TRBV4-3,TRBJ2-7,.,ASSQGGYYEQY
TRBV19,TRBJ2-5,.,ATRLAAQETQY
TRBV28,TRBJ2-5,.,ASSSGGGYQETQY
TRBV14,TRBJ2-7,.,ASRQTYEQY
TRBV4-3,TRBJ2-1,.,ASSPRTSYNEQF
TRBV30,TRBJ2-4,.,AWEAGAKNIQY
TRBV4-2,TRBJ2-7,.,ASSQDLIQGAHEQY
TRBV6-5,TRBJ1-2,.,ASRPGQGRLGYT
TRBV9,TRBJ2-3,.,ASSDPGTQY
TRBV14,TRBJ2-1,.,ASSWVAGYNEQF
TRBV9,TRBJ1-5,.,ASSVGQGNQPQH
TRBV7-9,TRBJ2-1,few,ASSLASGVWEQF
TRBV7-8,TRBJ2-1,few,ASSLASSGGYNEQF
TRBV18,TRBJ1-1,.,ASSPLEYTEAF
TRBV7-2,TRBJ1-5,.,ASSPTQGSNQPQH
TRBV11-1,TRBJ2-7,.,ASSGPGHSYEQY
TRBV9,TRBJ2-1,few,ASSVGFGGSNDEQF
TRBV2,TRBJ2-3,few,AGRGGVSTDTQY
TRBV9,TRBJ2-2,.,ASSSSGGNTGELF
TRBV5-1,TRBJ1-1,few,ASSLTGMNTEAF
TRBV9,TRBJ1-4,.,ASSVVDSHNEKLF
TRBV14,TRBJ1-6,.,ASSQVGNSPLH
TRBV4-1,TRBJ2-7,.,ASSQGRGGTYEQY
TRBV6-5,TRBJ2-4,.,ASSGGQGNIQY
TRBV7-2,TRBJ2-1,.,ASSLHPLSGSSYNEQF
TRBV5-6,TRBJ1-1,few,ASSYPGRGRVEAF
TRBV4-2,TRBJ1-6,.,ASSQLLQGLNSPLH
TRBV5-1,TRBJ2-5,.,ASSLFPPTGTGDQETQY
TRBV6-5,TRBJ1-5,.,ASRAGGYSNQPQH
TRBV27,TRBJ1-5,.,ASSSMTANQPQH
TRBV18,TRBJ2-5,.,ASSPTGQETQY
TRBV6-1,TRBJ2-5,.,ASSEGRLAGNFQETQY
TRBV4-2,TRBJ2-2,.,ASSRQLAGDGGELF
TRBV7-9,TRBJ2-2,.,ASSPGLTPGELF
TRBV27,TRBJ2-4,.,ASSFSLAENIQY
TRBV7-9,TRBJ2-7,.,ASSPPSGTISYEQY
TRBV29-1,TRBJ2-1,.,SVDELGGEEQF
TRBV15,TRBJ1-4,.,ATSRDRGLGEKLF
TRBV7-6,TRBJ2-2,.,ASSLERARPNTGELF
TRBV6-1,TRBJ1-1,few,ASRRQGGTEAF
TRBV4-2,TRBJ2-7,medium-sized,ASSQGLAGSYEQY
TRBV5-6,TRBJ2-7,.,ASSPDRGRPTYEQY
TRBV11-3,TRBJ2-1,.,ASSLGVEF
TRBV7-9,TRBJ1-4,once,ASSRFTGGNEKLF
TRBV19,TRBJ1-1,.,ASIPRGTGSLRTEAF
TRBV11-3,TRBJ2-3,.,ASSLLGGGDTQY
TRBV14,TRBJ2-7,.,ASSGLGHLSYEQY
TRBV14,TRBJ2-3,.,ASSQDLGVGDTQY
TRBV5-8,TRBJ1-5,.,ASSLGDRIQPQH
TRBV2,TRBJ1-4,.,ASSELNRGVGEKLF
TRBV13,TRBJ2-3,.,ASSHLQRAQY
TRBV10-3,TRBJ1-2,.,AISEGGGLRNGYT
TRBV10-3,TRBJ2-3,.,AISPAADTQY
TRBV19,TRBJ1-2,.,ASSFGGSYGYT
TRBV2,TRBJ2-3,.,ASSERMGFWSGGETDTQY
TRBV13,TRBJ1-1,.,ASSIWGGNYNTEAF
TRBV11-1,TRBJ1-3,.,ASSQAPSRSGNTIY